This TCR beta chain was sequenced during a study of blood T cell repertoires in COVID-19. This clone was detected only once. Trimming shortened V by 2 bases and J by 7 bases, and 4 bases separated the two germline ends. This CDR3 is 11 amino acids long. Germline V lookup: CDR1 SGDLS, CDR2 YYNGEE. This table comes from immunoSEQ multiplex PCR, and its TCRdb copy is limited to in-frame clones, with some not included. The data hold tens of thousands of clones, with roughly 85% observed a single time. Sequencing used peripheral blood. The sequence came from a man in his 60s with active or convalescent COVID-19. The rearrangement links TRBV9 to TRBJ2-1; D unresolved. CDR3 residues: CASSVRNEQFF. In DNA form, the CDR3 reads TGTGCCAGCAGCGTTCGGAATGAGCAGTTCTTC.